This TCR beta chain was observed in a study of blood T cells in healthy people across ages (dated by TCRdb to between 2014 and 2016). Some background on the complete study: In model experiments, roughly one uniquely barcoded TCR beta cDNA molecule per two T cells was captured by template switching. Donors were grouped into four age groups: young (average 16 years), middle-aged (over 35), aged (approximately 67) and long-lived (around 80). Using the same blood draw, the study looked at two additional independent replicas of 1 million unique cDNA reads for two donors, one aged 18 to 30 and the other aged 80 or older. To avoid experimental bias, donors of different ages were distributed randomly across sequencing lanes. To track age-related changes in TCR beta repertoire diversity, the study relied on deep sequencing normalized with unique cDNA molecular identifiers.

The method behind the library was 5' RACE. The reads were generated on an Illumina HiSeq 2500. A second roughly 7 to 11 cycle PCR used a sample-barcoded 5' primer and a J-beta primer mix. A template-switch 5' adaptor carrying 12 random nucleotides introduced a unique molecular identifier onto each TCR beta cDNA molecule. Each sample yielded at least 3 million CDR3-containing paired-end reads. All of the RNA was converted into first-strand cDNA using the Mint cDNA synthesis kit, with a TRBC-specific oligonucleotide serving as the primer. All cDNA was treated with uracil-DNA glycosylase and then went through a first 18-cycle PCR with the universal primers M1SS and BC2_uni_R. In the original analysis: Each sample was normalized by randomly selecting 1 million high-quality reads, each carrying a distinct molecular identifier. Reads with shared molecular identifiers were discarded instead of being binned into consensus sequences. MiTCR, with a Q25 quality threshold and the strictest error-elimination algorithm, was used for CDR3 identification, clonotype clustering and error correction. A nonparametric unseen species model with Euler transformation was used to estimate lower-bound total TCR beta diversity. TCRdb reworked the public reads: Q25 trimming with fastp, MiXCR clone assembly, productive beta chains retained. Each CDR3 protein appears once, grouped with its most common genes and DNA. The V and J calls and clone size come from TCRdb's table, not from the authors' own analysis. The sample table records roughly 2 million distinct CDR3 sequences; 49% of these occur just once. The top ten hold about 2.1% of the sample.

Its CDR3 holds 16 amino acids, cysteine through phenylalanine. CDR3 DNA is the only sequence kept; it has 48 bases, read in frame from the first base. According to the germline V gene (reference sequence), CDR1 reads SSHAT and CDR2 reads FNYEAQ. Concerning this clonotype itself: Its recognized antigen is unknown. At one of its ends the junction is not consistent with the germline gene, which may arise from a read error.

Findings and caveats that apply to the study as a whole: The CMV infection status of donors was not known, potentially confounding age-related changes in expanded clonotypes. Observed TCR beta diversity per million T cells fell roughly linearly with age, and a significant reduction was already apparent by age around 39. A strong correlation was found between observed TCR beta diversity and the percentage of naive T cells measured by flow cytometry. Estimates of total diversity from one million sequenced T cells were regarded as lower bounds and underestimates. Compared with the aged group, the long-lived group had more naive CD4+ T cells, fewer expanded clones and increased TCR diversity, a pattern suggesting age selection. Since profiling was done on bulk unsorted PBMCs, naive and antigen-experienced compartments could not be conclusively compared.

Donors were a few dozen systemically healthy Caucasian individuals from Russia aged roughly 6 to 95 years. Approximately 11 milliliters of peripheral blood were drawn from each donor into EDTA-treated Vacutainer tubes. Ficoll-Paque density-gradient centrifugation was used to isolate PBMCs, with at least 7 million per sample. Total RNA, at least 6 micrograms per sample, was extracted from PBMCs with Trizol reagent. Naive CD45RAhigh/CD27high T cell percentages were measured by flow cytometry on a PBMC aliquot from every donor. The sequence joins TRBV7-7 to TRBJ2-7; the D segment could be TRBD2, given 5 matching bases. The sequenced sample was blood. The TCR sequence derives from a woman aged 40 to 50 in good health. The CDR3 region: CASSLSLQERVYEQYF. The DNA is TGTGCTAGCAGCTTATCGCTCCAGGAGAGGGTCTACGAGCAGTACTTC.